These T cell receptor beta chains were read from a single sample in a study of cytomegalovirus exposure and HLA in healthy donors. Data came from immunoSEQ multiplex PCR; TCRdb stores just in-frame clones and leaves some out. Among 160,000 or so clones listed, roughly 76% were seen once. The sequenced sample was PBMCs. These receptor sequences come from a man in his fifties or sixties in good health and CMV-seronegative. CDR3s include the opening cysteine and the closing phenylalanine or tryptophan. D genes are given only for firm matches. A row's size may be missing; if present it is once, few, many or a size class.

CDR3 protein,CDR3 DNA,J gene,D gene,clone size,V gene
CVSSVGERAYNEQFF,TGTGTCAGCAGCGTAGGGGAGAGGGCCTACAATGAGCAGTTCTTC,TRBJ2-1,.,once,TRBV9
CASRATGQETQYF,TGTGCCAGCAGAGCGACAGGGCAAGAGACCCAGTACTTC,TRBJ2-5,TRBD1,few,TRBV6-6
CASSPGTSGIGEQYF,TGTGCCAGCAGCCCTGGGACTAGCGGGATAGGAGAGCAGTACTTC,TRBJ2-5,TRBD2,.,TRBV13
CASSPPIRGGEQYF,TGTGCCAGCTCCCCGCCTATTAGGGGAGGCGAGCAGTACTTC,TRBJ2-7,.,.,TRBV18
CASSLRTGTGTLAKNIQYF,TGTGCCAGCAGCCTACGCACGGGGACAGGTACCCTAGCCAAAAACATTCAGTACTTC,TRBJ2-4,TRBD1,.,TRBV7-2
CASSGGRGTGELFF,TGTGCCAGCAGTGGGGGCCGTGGCACCGGGGAGCTGTTTTTT,TRBJ2-2,.,.,TRBV27
CASSLGVAQETQYF,TGTGCCAGCAGCCTCGGGGTAGCTCAAGAGACCCAGTACTTC,TRBJ2-5,.,few,TRBV5-8
CASRDGTSGYNEQFF,TGTGCCAGCAGGGACGGGACTAGCGGATACAATGAGCAGTTCTTC,TRBJ2-1,TRBD2,.,TRBV25-1
CASNQNRGWTDTQYF,TGTGCCTCTAATCAGAACAGGGGGTGGACAGATACGCAGTATTTT,TRBJ2-3,TRBD1,.,TRBV19
CASSLSGAGANVLTF,TGTGCCAGCAGCTTATCAGGGGCGGGGGCCAACGTCCTGACTTTC,TRBJ2-6,.,.,TRBV7-2
CAIRSSGREEDTQYF,TGTGCCATCAGATCTAGCGGGAGGGAGGAAGATACGCAGTATTTT,TRBJ2-3,TRBD2,.,TRBV10-3
CASRSSGRVTGELFF,TGTGCCAGCAGATCTAGCGGGAGAGTAACCGGGGAGCTGTTTTTT,TRBJ2-2,TRBD2,.,TRBV28
CASSPPGLAAAYEQYF,TGTGCCAGCAGCCCCCCGGGACTAGCGGCAGCCTACGAGCAGTACTTC,TRBJ2-7,TRBD2,.,TRBV7-2
CASSTDRAEHTDTQYF,TGTGCCAGCAGTACGGACAGGGCCGAGCACACAGATACGCAGTATTTT,TRBJ2-3,TRBD1,.,TRBV6-6
CASSQATDNNEQFF,TGTGCCAGCAGCCAAGCTACAGACAACAATGAGCAGTTCTTC,TRBJ2-1,.,once,TRBV4-2
CASSKDRDYEQYF,TGTGCCAGTAGTAAGGACAGGGACTACGAGCAGTACTTC,TRBJ2-7,TRBD1,.,TRBV19
CASRIAGEETQYF,TGTGCCAGCAGGATCGCAGGGGAAGAGACCCAGTACTTC,TRBJ2-5,.,few,TRBV7-7
CASCDRAGANVLTF,TGTGCCAGCTGCGACAGGGCTGGGGCCAACGTCCTGACTTTC,TRBJ2-6,TRBD1,once,TRBV6-1
CASAKNYGYTF,TGTGCCAGCGCTAAGAACTATGGCTACACCTTC,TRBJ1-2,.,.,TRBV6-6
CASSIGPRGQGEDNEQFF,TGTGCCAGTAGTATAGGTCCCCGGGGACAGGGGGAGGACAATGAGCAGTTCTTC,TRBJ2-1,TRBD1,.,TRBV19
CASSLAWGNNEQFF,TGTGCCAGCAGCTTAGCGTGGGGCAACAATGAGCAGTTCTTC,TRBJ2-1,.,.,TRBV7-2
CAWRRGNRDAGNTIYF,TGTGCCTGGAGGAGAGGGAACAGGGATGCAGGAAACACCATATATTTT,TRBJ1-3,.,once,TRBV30
CASSIAPFEAFF,TGTGCCAGTAGTATAGCCCCCTTTGAAGCTTTCTTT,TRBJ1-1,.,.,TRBV19
CAISDVGPGNEKLFF,TGTGCCATCAGTGATGTGGGGCCGGGTAATGAAAAACTGTTTTTT,TRBJ1-4,.,.,TRBV10-3
CASSVSFSGPSYEQYF,TGTGCCAGCAGCGTCTCTTTTAGCGGTCCCTCCTACGAGCAGTACTTC,TRBJ2-7,.,.,TRBV9
CASSDSRNSPLHF,TGTGCCAGCAGTGACTCGAGGAATTCACCCCTCCACTTT,TRBJ1-6,.,.,TRBV6-4
CASSWQTKNIQYF,TGTGCCAGCAGTTGGCAGACCAAAAACATTCAGTACTTC,TRBJ2-4,.,.,TRBV25-1
CASSSTTKAFF,TGTGCCAGCAGCTCGACTACAAAAGCTTTCTTT,TRBJ1-1,.,.,TRBV7-2
CASSRTGTGDEKLFF,TGTGCCAGCAGTCGAACCGGGACAGGGGATGAAAAACTGTTTTTT,TRBJ1-4,TRBD1,.,TRBV6-5
CASSPWQDGETQYF,TGTGCCAGCTCACCGTGGCAGGATGGAGAGACCCAGTACTTC,TRBJ2-5,.,.,TRBV18
CASSPPGQGGQPQHF,TGTGCCAGCTCACCGCCTGGACAGGGAGGTCAGCCCCAGCATTTT,TRBJ1-5,TRBD1,.,TRBV18
CASSYGRGGHGDTQYF,TGTGCCAGCAGTTATGGGAGAGGGGGCCATGGAGATACGCAGTATTTT,TRBJ2-3,TRBD1,.,TRBV6-5
CASRVLGGGSYEQYF,TGTGCCAGCAGGGTGTTGGGGGGGGGCTCCTACGAGCAGTACTTC,TRBJ2-7,TRBD2,.,TRBV6-1
CATSSYRNSGPSNEQFF,TGTGCCACCAGCAGCTACAGGAATAGCGGGCCATCCAATGAGCAGTTCTTC,TRBJ2-1,TRBD2,few,TRBV15
CASSSPRASTNEKLFF,TGTGCCAGTAGTTCCCCGAGGGCCTCAACTAATGAAAAACTGTTTTTT,TRBJ1-4,.,.,TRBV19
CASSPGQGNTIYF,TGTGCCAGCAGTCCAGGACAGGGGAACACCATATATTTT,TRBJ1-3,TRBD1,.,TRBV6-6
CASSMATTGEQYF,TGTGCCAGTAGTATGGCCACTACGGGCGAGCAGTACTTC,TRBJ2-7,.,.,TRBV19
CVRSLKPGLAGDLFTDTQYF,TGTGTCAGAAGCTTAAAACCGGGACTAGCGGGAGACCTATTCACAGATACGCAGTATTTT,TRBJ2-3,.,.,TRBV7-5
CASSWGGDRTNEKLFF,TGTGCCAGCAGCTGGGGAGGGGATCGAACTAATGAAAAACTGTTTTTT,TRBJ1-4,.,.,TRBV5-5
CASSLLRSTNEKLFF,TGTGCCAGCAGCTTACTTCGTTCAACTAATGAAAAACTGTTTTTT,TRBJ1-4,.,.,TRBV11-2
CASSVGGGVYNEQFF,TGTGCCAGCAGCGTAGGTGGGGGGGTATACAATGAGCAGTTCTTC,TRBJ2-1,TRBD2,.,TRBV9
CASSLAPGSGNTIYF,TGTGCCAGCAGCTTGGCCCCGGGATCAGGAAACACCATATATTTT,TRBJ1-3,.,.,TRBV5-4
CASSLGLAGAQETQYF,TGTGCCAGCAGCTTAGGACTAGCGGGGGCCCAAGAGACCCAGTACTTC,TRBJ2-5,TRBD2,.,TRBV11-3
CASSLGQYNTEAFF,TGCGCCAGCAGCTTGGGTCAGTATAACACTGAAGCTTTCTTT,TRBJ1-1,.,.,TRBV5-1
CAWSSGSGNTIYF,TGTGCCTGGAGTTCGGGTTCTGGAAACACCATATATTTT,TRBJ1-3,.,.,TRBV30